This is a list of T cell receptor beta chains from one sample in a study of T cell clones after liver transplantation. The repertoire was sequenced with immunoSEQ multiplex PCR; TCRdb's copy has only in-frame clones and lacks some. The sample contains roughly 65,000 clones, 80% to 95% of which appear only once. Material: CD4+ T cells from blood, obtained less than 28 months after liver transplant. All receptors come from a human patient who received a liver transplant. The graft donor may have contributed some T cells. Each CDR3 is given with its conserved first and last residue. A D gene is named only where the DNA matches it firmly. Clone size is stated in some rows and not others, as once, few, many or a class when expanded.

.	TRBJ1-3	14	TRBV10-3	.	CAISEASSGNTIYF	TGTGCCATCAGTGAGGCGAGCTCTGGAAACACCATATATTTT
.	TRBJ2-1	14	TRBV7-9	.	CASSLEGRANEQFF	TGTGCCAGCAGCTTAGAAGGCAGGGCCAATGAGCAGTTCTTC
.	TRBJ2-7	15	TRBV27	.	CASSSPSPGSYEQYF	TGTGCCAGCAGTTCACCAAGCCCGGGGTCTTACGAGCAGTACTTC
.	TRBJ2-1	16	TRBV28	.	CASTQPGAGESVRGFF	TGTGCCAGCACCCAGCCAGGGGCGGGAGAGAGTGTTCGGGGGTTCTTC
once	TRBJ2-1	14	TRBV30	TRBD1	CAWSEGQGRTEQFF	TGTGCCTGGAGTGAGGGACAGGGACGGACTGAGCAGTTCTTC
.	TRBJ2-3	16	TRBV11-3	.	CASSERDRGFTDTQYF	TGTGCCAGCAGCGAGAGGGACCGAGGGTTCACAGATACGCAGTATTTT
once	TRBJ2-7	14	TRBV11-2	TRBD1	CASRSGTDGYEQHF	TGTGCCAGCAGGTCTGGGACAGACGGGTACGAGCAGCACTTC
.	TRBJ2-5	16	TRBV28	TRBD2	CASSSPGLAVQETQYF	TGTGCCAGCAGTTCTCCGGGACTAGCGGTCCAAGAGACCCAGTACTTC
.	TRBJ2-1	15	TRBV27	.	CASSFSGTPYNEQFF	TGTGCCAGCAGTTTCTCCGGGACACCATACAATGAGCAGTTCTTC
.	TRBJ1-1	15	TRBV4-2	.	CASSQTPGPNTEAFF	TGTGCCAGCAGCCAAACTCCGGGACCCAACACTGAAGCTTTCTTT
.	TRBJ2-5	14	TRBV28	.	CASSSVGAEETQYF	TGTGCCAGCAGTTCCGTAGGGGCAGAAGAGACCCAGTACTTC
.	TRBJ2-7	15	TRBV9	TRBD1	CASSAPGTGGREQYF	TGTGCCAGCAGCGCTCCCGGGACAGGGGGACGCGAGCAGTACTTC
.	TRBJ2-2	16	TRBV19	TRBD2	CATMTSGGTNTGELFF	TGTGCCACCATGACTAGCGGGGGCACGAACACCGGGGAGCTGTTTTTT
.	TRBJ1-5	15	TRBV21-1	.	CASSPARTSNQPQHF	TGTGCCAGCAGCCCAGCGAGGACGAGCAATCAGCCCCAGCATTTT
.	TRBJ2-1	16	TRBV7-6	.	CASSLEVDTTYNEQFF	TGTGCCAGCAGCTTAGAGGTAGACACTACCTACAATGAGCAGTTCTTC
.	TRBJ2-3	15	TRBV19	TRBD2	CASSVSGVGSDTQYF	TGTGCCAGTAGTGTTAGCGGGGTAGGTTCAGATACGCAGTATTTT
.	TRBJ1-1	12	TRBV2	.	CASSEQNTEAFF	TGTGCCAGCAGTGAGCAGAACACTGAAGCTTTCTTT
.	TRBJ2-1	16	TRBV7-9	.	CASSLGVLGGYNEQFF	TGTGCCAGCAGCTTAGGGGTTTTAGGGGGGTACAATGAGCAGTTCTTC
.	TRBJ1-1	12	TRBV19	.	CASSPRDTEAFF	TGTGCCAGTAGCCCTCGGGACACTGAAGCTTTCTTT
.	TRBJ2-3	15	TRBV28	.	CASSPRPILGDTQYF	TGTGCCAGCAGTCCTCGGCCGATCCTGGGAGATACGCAGTATTTT
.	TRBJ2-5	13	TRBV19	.	CASNPGTGETQYF	TGTGCCAGTAACCCCGGGACTGGGGAGACCCAGTACTTC
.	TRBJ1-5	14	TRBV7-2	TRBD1	CASSLGQGDQPQHF	TGTGCCAGCAGCTTGGGACAGGGCGATCAGCCCCAGCATTTT
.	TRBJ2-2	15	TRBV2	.	CASTRTAPNTGELFF	TGTGCCAGCACCCGAACAGCGCCGAACACCGGGGAGCTGTTTTTT
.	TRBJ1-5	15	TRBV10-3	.	CAISEGQHSNQPQHF	TGTGCCATCAGTGAGGGGCAGCATAGCAATCAGCCCCAGCATTTT
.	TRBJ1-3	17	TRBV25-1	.	CASSGFRDASSGNTIYF	TGTGCCAGCAGTGGTTTCCGGGACGCATCCTCTGGAAACACCATATATTTT
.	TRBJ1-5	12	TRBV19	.	CASSYSNQPQHF	TGTGCCAGTAGTTATAGCAATCAGCCCCAGCATTTT
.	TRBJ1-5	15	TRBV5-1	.	CASSEGGTSNQPQHF	TGCGCCAGCAGTGAGGGGGGGACTAGCAATCAGCCCCAGCATTTT
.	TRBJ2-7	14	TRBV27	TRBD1	CASSLGQVPYEQYF	TGTGCCAGCAGTTTAGGACAGGTCCCCTACGAGCAGTACTTC
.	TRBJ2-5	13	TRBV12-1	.	CASICSAAETQYF	TGTGCCAGCATATGCTCCGCGGCAGAGACCCAGTACTTC
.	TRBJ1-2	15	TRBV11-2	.	CASSLGAGPDYGYTF	TGTGCCAGCAGCTTAGGAGCCGGACCCGACTATGGCTACACCTTC
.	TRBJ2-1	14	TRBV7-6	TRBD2	CASSLRESNNEQFF	TGTGCCAGCAGCCTGCGGGAGTCGAACAATGAGCAGTTCTTC
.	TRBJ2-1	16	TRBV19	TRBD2	CASSISALAGGNEQFF	TGTGCCAGTAGTATCTCGGCGCTAGCGGGAGGCAATGAGCAGTTCTTC
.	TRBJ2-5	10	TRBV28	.	CASSQETQYF	TGTGCCAGCAGTCAGGAGACCCAGTACTTC
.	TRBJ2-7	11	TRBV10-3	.	CAISVADEQYF	TGTGCCATCAGTGTCGCGGACGAGCAGTACTTC
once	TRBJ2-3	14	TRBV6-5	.	CASSPGASLDTQYF	TGTGCCAGCAGTCCAGGGGCCAGTCTGGATACGCAGTATTTT
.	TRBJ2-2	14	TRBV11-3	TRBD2	CASSPMGGTGELFF	TGTGCCAGCAGCCCAATGGGGGGGACCGGGGAGCTGTTTTTT
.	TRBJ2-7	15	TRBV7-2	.	CASSFTGTGPYEQYF	TGTGCCAGCAGCTTCACCGGGACGGGCCCCTACGAGCAGTACTTC
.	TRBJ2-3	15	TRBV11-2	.	CASSPDQGGQDTQYF	TGTGCCAGCAGCCCGGATCAGGGAGGACAAGATACGCAGTATTTT
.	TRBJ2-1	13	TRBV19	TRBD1	CASAGTAINEQFF	TGTGCCAGTGCAGGGACAGCAATCAATGAGCAGTTCTTC
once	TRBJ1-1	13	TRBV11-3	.	CASSLDPSTEAFF	TGTGCCAGCAGCTTAGATCCCTCCACTGAAGCTTTCTTT
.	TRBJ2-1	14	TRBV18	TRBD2	CASSQDGGGNEQFF	TGTGCCAGCTCCCAAGACGGGGGAGGGAATGAGCAGTTCTTC
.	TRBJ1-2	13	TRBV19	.	CASSIGNSQGYTF	TGTGCCAGTAGTATAGGAAACAGCCAGGGCTACACCTTC
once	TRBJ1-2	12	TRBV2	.	CASSEEGRGYTF	TGTGCCAGCAGTGAAGAGGGGAGGGGCTACACCTTC
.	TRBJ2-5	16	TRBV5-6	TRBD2	CASTGMGDYQVETQYF	TGTGCCAGCACTGGGATGGGGGACTACCAGGTGGAGACCCAGTACTTC
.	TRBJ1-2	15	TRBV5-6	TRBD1	CASSLRWTGAGGYTF	TGTGCCAGCAGCTTGAGATGGACAGGGGCGGGCGGCTACACCTTC
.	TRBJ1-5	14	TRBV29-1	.	CSVSQGTSNQPQHF	TGCAGCGTTAGTCAGGGTACGAGCAATCAGCCCCAGCATTTT
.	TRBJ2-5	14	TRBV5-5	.	CASSLAGGGETQYF	TGTGCCAGCAGCTTGGCTGGTGGTGGGGAGACCCAGTACTTC
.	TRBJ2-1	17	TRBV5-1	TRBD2	CASSWGTSGRAYNEQFF	TGCGCCAGCAGCTGGGGGACTAGCGGGAGGGCCTACAATGAGCAGTTCTTC
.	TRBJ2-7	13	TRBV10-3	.	CAIGRDASYEQYF	TGTGCCATCGGAAGGGACGCATCCTACGAGCAGTACTTC
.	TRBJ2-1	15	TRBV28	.	CASSLELAAYNEQFF	TGTGCCAGCAGTTTAGAACTAGCTGCCTACAATGAGCAGTTCTTC
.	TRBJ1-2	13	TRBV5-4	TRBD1	CASSWGTGYGYTF	TGTGCCAGCAGCTGGGGGACAGGCTATGGCTACACCTTC
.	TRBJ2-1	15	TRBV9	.	CASSPDGDSYNEQFF	TGTGCCAGCAGCCCCGACGGGGACTCTTACAATGAGCAGTTCTTC
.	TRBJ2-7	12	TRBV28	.	CASKAGTYEQYF	TGTGCCAGCAAGGCAGGAACATACGAGCAGTACTTC
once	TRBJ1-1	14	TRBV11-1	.	CASSLGQGFFEAFF	TGTGCCAGCAGCTTGGGGCAGGGGTTCTTTGAAGCTTTCTTT
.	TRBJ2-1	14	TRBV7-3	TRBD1	CASSYGQGSNEQFF	TGTGCCAGCAGCTACGGACAGGGAAGTAATGAGCAGTTCTTC
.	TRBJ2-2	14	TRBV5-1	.	CASSLGRNTGELFF	TGCGCCAGCAGCTTGGGGCGGAACACCGGGGAGCTGTTTTTT
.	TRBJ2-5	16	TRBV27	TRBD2	CASSLRLAGPQETQYF	TGTGCCAGCAGTTTAAGGCTAGCGGGACCGCAAGAGACCCAGTACTTC
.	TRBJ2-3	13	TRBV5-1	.	CASSLDVSGTQYF	TGCGCCAGCAGCTTAGACGTTAGCGGAACGCAGTATTTT